This TCR beta chain was identified in a study of molecular identifiers for immune sequencing clone quantification. The study's findings and limits: Sharing of a barcode by identical TCR molecules could cause highly expanded clone sizes to be underestimated.

Details on this clonotype: No antigen is known for it. A much larger clone sits a single nucleotide away, making a read error possible.

For bulk TCR libraries, previously described methods and listed TCR primers were used. MiXCR, applied by TCRdb to the PCR reads, yields one record per CDR3 protein. The repertoire holds approximately 680,000 distinct CDR3 sequences, with 25% as singletons. The length of the CDR3 is 12 residues. Germline CDR1 is MNHEY and CDR2 is SMNVEV (reference sequence). Trimming pared 6 bases from V and 4 bases from J, leaving 8 bases between. With RNA at 10%, 30% or 50%, naive CD8 libraries came from roughly 20,000 to 1,000,000 sorted cells. Sorting recovered naive CD8 T cells on a CD8+CD4-CCR7+CD45RA+ profile. The material sequenced was naive CD8+ T cells from blood, with Jurkat cell RNA spiked in. Subset given: FACS-sorted CD8+CD4-CCR7+CD45RA+ naive T cells. The J gene is TRBJ2-3, the V gene TRBV27; either TRBD1 or TRBD2 may fit D (5 bases each). The origin of this receptor is a human donor in good health. Some libraries in this study had Jurkat cell RNA spiked in. The CDR3 loop is CASRRGADTQYF. The CDR3 coding sequence is TGTGCCAGCAGGAGGGGCGCAGATACGCAGTATTTT.